This entry concerns a single T cell receptor (beta chain). Since a much larger clone is just one base distant, this may be a read error. Time point: patch test 3, about 24 weeks after DPC sensitization. Treatment specified: therapeutic diphenylcyclopropenone sensitization with weekly scalp DPC. The authors' total RNA extraction used unfractionated whole blood. In TCRdb, the RACE reads were re-called with MiXCR into one record per CDR3 protein. The sample includes about 39,000 distinct CDR3 sequences, over 9.5% of them seen just once. The sample comes from a study of human T cells and chemical hapten exposure. Across the study: Read at 6 days, the patch tests placed 0.01% DPC on the upper back. Patients, chiefly female, had alopecia areata, totalis or universalis.

Per germline, CDR1 LGHDT and CDR2 YNNKEL (reference sequence). V lost 4 bases and J lost 2; bases outside the gene matches: 9. The CDR3 is 16 amino acids. This TCR came from a woman aged 40 to 49 with alopecia areata. Some clones in this sample may be carry-over from other donors' samples. The chain carries TRBV3-1 and TRBJ2-3, with 7 bases that match TRBD2. The source material was whole blood, sampled in connection with sensitization to the hapten diphenylcyclopropenone (DPC). The CDR3 region has the DNA TGTGCCAGCAGCCCAGATCGGACTAGGGCCACAGATACGCAGTATTTT. As protein: CASSPDRTRATDTQYF.